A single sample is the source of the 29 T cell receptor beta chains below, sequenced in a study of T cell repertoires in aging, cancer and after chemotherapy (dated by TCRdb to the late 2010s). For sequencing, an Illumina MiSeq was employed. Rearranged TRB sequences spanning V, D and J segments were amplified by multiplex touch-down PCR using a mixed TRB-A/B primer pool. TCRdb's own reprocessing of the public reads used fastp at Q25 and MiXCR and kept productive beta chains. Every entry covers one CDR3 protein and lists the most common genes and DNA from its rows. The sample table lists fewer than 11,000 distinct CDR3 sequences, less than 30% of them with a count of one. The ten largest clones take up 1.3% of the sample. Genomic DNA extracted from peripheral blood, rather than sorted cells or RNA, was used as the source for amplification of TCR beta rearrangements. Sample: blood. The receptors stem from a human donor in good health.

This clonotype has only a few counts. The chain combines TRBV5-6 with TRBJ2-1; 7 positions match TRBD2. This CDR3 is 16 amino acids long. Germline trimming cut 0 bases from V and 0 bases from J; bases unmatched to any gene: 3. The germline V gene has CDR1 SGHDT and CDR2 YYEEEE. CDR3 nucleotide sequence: TGTGCCAGCAGCTTGGCCTCTAGCGGCTCCTACAATGAGCAGTTCTTC. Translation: CASSLASSGSYNEQFF.

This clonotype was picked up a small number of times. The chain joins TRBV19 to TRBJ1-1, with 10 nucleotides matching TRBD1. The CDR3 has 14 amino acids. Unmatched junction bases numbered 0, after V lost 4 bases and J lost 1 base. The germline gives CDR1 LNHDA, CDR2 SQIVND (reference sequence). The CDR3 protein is CASSRDRGNTEAFF. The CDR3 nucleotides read TGTGCCAGTAGTAGGGACAGGGGGAACACTGAAGCTTTCTTT.

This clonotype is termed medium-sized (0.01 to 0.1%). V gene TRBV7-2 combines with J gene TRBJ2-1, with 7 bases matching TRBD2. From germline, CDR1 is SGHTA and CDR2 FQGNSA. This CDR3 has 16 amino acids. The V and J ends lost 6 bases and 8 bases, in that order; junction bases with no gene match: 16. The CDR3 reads CASRLTWLAARDEQFF. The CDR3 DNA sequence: TGTGCCAGCAGGTTGACGTGGCTAGCGGCGAGAGATGAGCAGTTCTTC.

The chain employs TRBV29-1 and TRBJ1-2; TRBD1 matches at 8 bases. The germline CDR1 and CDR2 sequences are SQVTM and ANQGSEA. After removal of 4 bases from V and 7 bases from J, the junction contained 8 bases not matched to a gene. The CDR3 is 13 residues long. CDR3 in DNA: TGCAGCGTTGCCAGAGGACAGGGATTTGGCTACACCTTC. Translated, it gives CSVARGQGFGYTF.

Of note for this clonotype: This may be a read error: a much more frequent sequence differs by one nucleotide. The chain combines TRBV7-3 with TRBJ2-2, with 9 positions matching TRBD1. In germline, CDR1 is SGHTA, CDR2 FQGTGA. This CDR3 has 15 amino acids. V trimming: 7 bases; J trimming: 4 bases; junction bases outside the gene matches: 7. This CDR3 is CASIPGQGSTGELFF. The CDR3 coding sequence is TGTGCCAGCATCCCGGGACAGGGCAGCACCGGGGAGCTGTTTTTT.

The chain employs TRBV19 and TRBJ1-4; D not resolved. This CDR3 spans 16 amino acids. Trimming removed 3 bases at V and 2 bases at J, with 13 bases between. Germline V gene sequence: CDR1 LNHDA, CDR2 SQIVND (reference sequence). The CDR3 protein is CASSIQLTSTNEKLFF. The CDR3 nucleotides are TGTGCCAGTAGTATTCAACTGACAAGCACTAATGAAAAACTGTTTTTT.

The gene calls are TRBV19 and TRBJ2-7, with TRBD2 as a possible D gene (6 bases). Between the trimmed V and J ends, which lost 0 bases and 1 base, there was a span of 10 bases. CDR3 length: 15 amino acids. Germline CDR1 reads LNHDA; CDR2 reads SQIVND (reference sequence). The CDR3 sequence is CASSIEAGGSYEQYF. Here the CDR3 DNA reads TGTGCCAGTAGTATAGAGGCCGGGGGTTCCTACGAGCAGTACTTC.

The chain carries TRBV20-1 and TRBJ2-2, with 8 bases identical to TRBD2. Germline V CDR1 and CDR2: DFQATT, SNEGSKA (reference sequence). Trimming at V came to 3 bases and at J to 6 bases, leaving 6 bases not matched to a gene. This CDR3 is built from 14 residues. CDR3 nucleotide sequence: TGCAGTGCTAGTTGGGGACTAGTGTCCGGGGAGCTGTTTTTT. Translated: CSASWGLVSGELFF.

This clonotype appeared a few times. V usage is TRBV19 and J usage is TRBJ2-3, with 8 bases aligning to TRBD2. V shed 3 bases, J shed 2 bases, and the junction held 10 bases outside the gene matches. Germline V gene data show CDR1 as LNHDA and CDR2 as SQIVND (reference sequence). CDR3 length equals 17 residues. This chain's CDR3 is CASSIGRGTGVTDTQYF. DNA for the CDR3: TGTGCCAGTAGTATCGGGAGGGGGACTGGTGTCACAGATACGCAGTATTTT.

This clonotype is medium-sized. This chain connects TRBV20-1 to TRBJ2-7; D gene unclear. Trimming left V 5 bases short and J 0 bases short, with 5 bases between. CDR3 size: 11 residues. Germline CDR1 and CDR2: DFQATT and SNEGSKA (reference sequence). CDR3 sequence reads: CSAPSSYEQYF. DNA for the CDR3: TGCAGTGCTCCCTCCTCCTACGAGCAGTACTTC.

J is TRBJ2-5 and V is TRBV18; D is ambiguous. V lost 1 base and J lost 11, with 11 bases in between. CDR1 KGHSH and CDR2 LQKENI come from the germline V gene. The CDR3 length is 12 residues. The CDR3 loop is CASSPRLRSQYF. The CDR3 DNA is TGTGCCAGCTCACCACGATTACGGTCTCAGTACTTC.

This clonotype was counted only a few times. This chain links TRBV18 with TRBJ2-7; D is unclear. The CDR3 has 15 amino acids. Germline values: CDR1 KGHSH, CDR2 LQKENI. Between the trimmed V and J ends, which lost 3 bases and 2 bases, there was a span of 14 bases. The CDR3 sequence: CASSPSWYGPYEQYF. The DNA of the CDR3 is TGTGCCAGCTCACCGAGCTGGTACGGCCCCTACGAGCAGTACTTC.

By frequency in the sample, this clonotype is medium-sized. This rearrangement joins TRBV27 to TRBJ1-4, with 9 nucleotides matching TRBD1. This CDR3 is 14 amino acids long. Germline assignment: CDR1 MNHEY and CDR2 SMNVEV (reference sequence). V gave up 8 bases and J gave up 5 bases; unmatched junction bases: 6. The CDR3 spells CASGGTGMNEKLFF. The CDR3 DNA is TGTGCCAGCGGAGGGACAGGGATGAATGAAAAACTGTTTTTT.

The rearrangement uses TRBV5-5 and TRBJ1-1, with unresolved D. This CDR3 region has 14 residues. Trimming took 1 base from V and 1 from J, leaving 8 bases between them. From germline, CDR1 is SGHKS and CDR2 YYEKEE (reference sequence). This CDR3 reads CASSLKDGNTEAFF. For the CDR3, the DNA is TGTGCCAGCAGCTTGAAAGACGGGAACACTGAAGCTTTCTTT.

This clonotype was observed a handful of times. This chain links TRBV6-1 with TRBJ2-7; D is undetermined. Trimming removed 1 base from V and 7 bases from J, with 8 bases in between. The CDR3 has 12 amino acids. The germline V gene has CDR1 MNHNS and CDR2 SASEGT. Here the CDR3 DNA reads TGTGCCAGCAGTGAAGTGGTTGGGGAGCAGTACTTC. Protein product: CASSEVVGEQYF.

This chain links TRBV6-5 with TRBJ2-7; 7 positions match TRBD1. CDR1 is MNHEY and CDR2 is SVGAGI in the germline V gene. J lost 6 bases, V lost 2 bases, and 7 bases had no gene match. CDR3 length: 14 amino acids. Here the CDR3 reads CASSYGAAGGEQYF. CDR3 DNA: TGTGCCAGCAGTTACGGGGCGGCAGGGGGCGAGCAGTACTTC.

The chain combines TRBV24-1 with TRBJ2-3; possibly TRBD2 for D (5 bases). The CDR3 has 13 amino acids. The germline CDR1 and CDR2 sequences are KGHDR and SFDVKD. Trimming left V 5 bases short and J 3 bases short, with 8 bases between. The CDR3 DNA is TGTGCCACCAGTGTTGGAGGAACAGATACGCAGTATTTT. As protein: CATSVGGTDTQYF.

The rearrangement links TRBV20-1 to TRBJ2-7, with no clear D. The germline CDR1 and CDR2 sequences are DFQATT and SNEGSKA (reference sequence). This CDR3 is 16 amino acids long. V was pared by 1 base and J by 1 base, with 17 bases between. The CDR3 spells CSARASSGPDSYEQYF. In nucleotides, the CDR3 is TGCAGTGCTAGAGCATCCTCCGGCCCCGATTCCTACGAGCAGTACTTC.

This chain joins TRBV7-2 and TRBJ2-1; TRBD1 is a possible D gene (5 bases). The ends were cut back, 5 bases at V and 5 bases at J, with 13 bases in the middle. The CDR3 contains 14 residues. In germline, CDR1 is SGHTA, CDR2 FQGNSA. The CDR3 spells CASSRMAGNNEQFF. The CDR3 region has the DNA TGTGCCAGCAGCCGGATGGCAGGGAACAATGAGCAGTTCTTC.

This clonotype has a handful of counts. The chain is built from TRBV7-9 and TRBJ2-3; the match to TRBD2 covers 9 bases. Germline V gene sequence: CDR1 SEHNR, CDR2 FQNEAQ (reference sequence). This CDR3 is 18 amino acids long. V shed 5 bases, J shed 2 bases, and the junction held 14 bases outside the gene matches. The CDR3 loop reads CASSTPPTSGAPTDTQYF. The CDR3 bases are TGTGCCAGCAGCACCCCCCCGACTAGCGGAGCGCCCACAGATACGCAGTATTTT.

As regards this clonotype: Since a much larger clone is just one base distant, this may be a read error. The CDR3 loop reads CSVETSGNTIYF. The CDR3 bases are TGCAGCGTCGAGACCTCTGGAAACACCATATATTTT. J is TRBJ1-3 and V is TRBV29-1; D remains unclear. The CDR3 covers 12 residues. Germline CDR1 reads SQVTM; CDR2 reads ANQGSEA. Trimming shortened V by 6 bases and J by 0 bases, and 6 bases separated the two germline ends.

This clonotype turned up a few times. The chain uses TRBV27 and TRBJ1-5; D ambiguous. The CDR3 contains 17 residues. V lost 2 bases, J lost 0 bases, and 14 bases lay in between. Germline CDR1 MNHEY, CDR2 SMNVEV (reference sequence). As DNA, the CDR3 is TGTGCCAGCAGTTTAACTTCCGGCGCCGTTAGCAATCAGCCCCAGCATTTT. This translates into CASSLTSGAVSNQPQHF.

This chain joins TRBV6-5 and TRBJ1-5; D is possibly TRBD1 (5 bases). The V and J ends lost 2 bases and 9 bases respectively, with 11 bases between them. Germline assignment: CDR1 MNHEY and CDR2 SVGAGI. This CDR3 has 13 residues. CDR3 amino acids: CASSYGGDRPQHF. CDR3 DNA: TGTGCCAGCAGTTACGGGGGGGATAGGCCCCAGCATTTT.

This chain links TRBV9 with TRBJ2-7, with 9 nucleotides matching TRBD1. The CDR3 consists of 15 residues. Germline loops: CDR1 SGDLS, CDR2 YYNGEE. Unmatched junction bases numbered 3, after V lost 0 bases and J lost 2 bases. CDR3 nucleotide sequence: TGTGCCAGCAGCGTAGGGGGACAGGGCGCCTACGAGCAGTACTTC. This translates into CASSVGGQGAYEQYF.

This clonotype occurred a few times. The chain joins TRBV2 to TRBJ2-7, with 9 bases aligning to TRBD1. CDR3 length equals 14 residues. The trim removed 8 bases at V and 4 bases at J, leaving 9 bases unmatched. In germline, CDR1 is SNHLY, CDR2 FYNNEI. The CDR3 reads CASDAGTGTYEQYF. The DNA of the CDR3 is TGTGCCAGCGATGCCGGGACAGGGACGTACGAGCAGTACTTC.

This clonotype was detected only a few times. Here the CDR3 DNA reads TGTGCCAGCGGACTAGCGGGAGGGCCGACAGATACGCAGTATTTT. It specifies CASGLAGGPTDTQYF. The gene calls are TRBV28 and TRBJ2-3; 15 bases agree with TRBD2. Looked up from germline, CDR1 is MDHEN and CDR2 is SYDVKM. The CDR3 runs to 15 residues. Trimming cost V 8 bases and J 3 bases; bases outside gene matches: 3.

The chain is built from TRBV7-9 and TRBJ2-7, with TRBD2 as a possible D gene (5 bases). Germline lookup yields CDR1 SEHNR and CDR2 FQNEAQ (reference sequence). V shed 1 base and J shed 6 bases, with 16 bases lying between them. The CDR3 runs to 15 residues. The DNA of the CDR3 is TGTGCCAGCAGCTTAGGACCCTCAGGACTTTCCGAGCAGTACTTC. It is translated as CASSLGPSGLSEQYF.

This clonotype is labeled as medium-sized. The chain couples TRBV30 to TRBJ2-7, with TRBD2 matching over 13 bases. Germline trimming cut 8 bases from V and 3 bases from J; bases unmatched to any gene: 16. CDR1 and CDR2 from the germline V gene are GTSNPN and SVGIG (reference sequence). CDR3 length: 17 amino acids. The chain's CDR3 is CALRGLSLAGGNYEQYF. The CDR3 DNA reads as TGTGCCCTGAGAGGTCTGTCACTAGCGGGAGGGAACTACGAGCAGTACTTC.

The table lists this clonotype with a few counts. The CDR3, as DNA: TGTGCCAGCAGCTTGATCAACACCGGGGAGCTGTTTTTT. It yields the protein CASSLINTGELFF. The genes are TRBV5-4 and TRBJ2-2; D gene uncertain. There are 13 residues in the CDR3. Trimming shortened V by 1 base and J by 2 bases, and 3 bases separated the two germline ends. The V gene's germline CDR1 is SGHNT and CDR2 YYREEE (reference sequence).